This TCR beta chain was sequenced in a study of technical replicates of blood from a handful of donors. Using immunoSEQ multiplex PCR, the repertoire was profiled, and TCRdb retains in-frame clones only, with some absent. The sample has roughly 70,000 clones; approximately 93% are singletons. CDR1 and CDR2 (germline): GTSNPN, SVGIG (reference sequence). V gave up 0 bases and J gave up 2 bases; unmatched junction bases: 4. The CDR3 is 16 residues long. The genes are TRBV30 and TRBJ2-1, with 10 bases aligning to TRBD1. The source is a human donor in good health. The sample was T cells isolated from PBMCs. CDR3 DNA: TGTGCCTGGAGTGTACAGGGGACAGGGGCCTACAATGAGCAGTTCTTC. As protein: CAWSVQGTGAYNEQFF.